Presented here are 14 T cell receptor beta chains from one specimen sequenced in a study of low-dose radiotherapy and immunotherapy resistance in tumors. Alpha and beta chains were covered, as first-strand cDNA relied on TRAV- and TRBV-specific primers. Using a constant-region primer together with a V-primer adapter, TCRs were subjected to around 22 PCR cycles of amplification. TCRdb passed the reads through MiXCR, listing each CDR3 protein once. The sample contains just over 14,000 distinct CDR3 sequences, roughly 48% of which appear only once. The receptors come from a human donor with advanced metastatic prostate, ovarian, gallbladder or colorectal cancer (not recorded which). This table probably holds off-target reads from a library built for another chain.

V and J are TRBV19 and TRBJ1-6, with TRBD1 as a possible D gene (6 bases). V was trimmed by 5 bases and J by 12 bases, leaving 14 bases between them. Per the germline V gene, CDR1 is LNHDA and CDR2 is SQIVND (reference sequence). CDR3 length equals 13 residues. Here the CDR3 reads CASSWGLQGPLHF. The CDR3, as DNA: TGTGCCAGTAGTTGGGGGCTCCAGGGACCCCTCCACTTT.

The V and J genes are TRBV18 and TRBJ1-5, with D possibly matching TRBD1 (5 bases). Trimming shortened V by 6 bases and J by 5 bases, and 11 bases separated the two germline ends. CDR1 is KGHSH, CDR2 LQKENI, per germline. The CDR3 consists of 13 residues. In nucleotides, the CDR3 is TGTGCCAGCTCGAGGGCCAGGGATCAGCCCCAGCATTTT. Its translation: CASSRARDQPQHF.

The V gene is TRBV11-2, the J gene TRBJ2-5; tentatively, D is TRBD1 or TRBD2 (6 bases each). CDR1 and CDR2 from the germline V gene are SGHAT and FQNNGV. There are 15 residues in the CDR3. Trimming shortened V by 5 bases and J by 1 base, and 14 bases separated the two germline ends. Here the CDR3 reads CASSQVGGIQETQYF. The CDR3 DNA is TGTGCCAGCAGCCAAGTAGGGGGGATCCAAGAGACCCAGTACTTC.

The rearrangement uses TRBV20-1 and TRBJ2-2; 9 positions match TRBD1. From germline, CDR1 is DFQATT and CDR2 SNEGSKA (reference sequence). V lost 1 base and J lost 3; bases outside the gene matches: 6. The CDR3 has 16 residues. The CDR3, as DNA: TGCAGTGCTAGAGTTACAGGGGGCATGTACACCGGGGAGCTGTTTTTT. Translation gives CSARVTGGMYTGELFF.

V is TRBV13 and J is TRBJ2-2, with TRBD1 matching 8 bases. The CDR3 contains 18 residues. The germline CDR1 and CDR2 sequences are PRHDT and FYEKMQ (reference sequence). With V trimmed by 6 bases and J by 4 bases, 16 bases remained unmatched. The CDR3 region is CASRNTLRQGQGTGELFF. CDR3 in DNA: TGTGCCAGCAGAAATACTCTTCGACAGGGGCAGGGCACCGGGGAGCTGTTTTTT. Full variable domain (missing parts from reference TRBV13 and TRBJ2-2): AAGVIQSPRHLIKEKRETATLKCYPIPRHDTVYWYQQGPGQDPQFLISFYEKMQSDKGSIPDRFSAQQFSDYHSELNMSSLELGDSALYFCASRNTLRQGQGTGELFFGEGSRLTVL.

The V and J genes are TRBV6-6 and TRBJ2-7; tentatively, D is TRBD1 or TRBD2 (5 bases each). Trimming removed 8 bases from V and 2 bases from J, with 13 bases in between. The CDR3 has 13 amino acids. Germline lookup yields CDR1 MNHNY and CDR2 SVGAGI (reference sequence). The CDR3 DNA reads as TGTGCCAGCGGTGAAGGGACCGCCTACGAGCAGTACTTC. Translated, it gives CASGEGTAYEQYF.

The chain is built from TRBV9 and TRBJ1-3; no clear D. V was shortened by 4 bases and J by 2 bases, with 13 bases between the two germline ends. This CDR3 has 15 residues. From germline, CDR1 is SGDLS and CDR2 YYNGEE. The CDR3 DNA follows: TGTGCCAGCAGCACCCGGCAAAGCCCTGGAAACACCATATATTTT. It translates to CASSTRQSPGNTIYF.

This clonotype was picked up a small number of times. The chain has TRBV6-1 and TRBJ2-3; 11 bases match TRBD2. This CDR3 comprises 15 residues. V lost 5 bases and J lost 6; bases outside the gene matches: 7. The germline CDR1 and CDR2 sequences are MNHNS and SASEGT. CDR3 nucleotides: TGTGCCAGCAGTCGACTAGCGGGGTTGGGGGATACGCAGTATTTT. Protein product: CASSRLAGLGDTQYF.

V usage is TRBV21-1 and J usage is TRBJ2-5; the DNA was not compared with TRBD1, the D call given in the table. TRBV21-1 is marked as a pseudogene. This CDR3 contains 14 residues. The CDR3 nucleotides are TGTGCCAGCAGCAAACCTTACAGGAACGAGACCCAGTACTTC. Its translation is CASSKPYRNETQYF.

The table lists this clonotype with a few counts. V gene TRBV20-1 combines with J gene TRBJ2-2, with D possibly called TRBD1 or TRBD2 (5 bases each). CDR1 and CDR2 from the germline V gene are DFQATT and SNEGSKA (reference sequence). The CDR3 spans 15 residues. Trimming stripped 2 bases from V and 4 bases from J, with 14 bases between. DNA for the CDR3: TGCAGTGCTAGATTGAGAGGGGCCGGCACCGGGGAGCTGTTTTTT. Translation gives CSARLRGAGTGELFF.

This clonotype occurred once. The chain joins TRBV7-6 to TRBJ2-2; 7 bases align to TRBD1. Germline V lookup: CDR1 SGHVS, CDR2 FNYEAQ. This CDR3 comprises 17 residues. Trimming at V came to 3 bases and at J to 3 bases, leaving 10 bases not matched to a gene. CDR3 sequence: CASSFLPGQKHTGELFF. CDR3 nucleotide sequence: TGTGCCAGCAGCTTCCTACCGGGACAGAAGCACACCGGGGAGCTGTTTTTT. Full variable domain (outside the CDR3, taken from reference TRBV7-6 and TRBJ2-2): GAGVSQSPRYKVTKRGQDVALRCDPISGHVSLYWYRQALGQGPEFLTYFNYEAQQDKSGLPNDRFSAERPEGSISTLTIQRTEQRDSAMYRCASSFLPGQKHTGELFFGEGSRLTVL.

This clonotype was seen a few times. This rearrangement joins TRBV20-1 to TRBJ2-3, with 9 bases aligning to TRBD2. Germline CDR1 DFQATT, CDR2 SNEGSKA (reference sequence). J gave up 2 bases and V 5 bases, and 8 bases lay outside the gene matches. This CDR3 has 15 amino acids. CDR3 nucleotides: TGCAGTGCTTTACCGGGACTAGCAATCACAGATACGCAGTATTTT. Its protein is CSALPGLAITDTQYF.

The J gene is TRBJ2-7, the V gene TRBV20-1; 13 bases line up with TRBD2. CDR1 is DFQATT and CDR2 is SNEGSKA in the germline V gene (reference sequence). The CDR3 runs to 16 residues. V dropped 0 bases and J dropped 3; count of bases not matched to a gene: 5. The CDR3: CSARDGTSGTLYEQYF. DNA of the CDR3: TGCAGTGCTAGAGATGGGACTAGCGGGACCCTCTACGAGCAGTACTTC.

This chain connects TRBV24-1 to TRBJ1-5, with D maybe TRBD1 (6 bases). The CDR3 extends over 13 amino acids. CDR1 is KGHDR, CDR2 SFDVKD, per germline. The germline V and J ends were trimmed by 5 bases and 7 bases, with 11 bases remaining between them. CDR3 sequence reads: CATSGAGEQPQHF. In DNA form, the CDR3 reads TGTGCCACCAGTGGGGCAGGGGAGCAGCCCCAGCATTTT.